This T cell receptor (beta chain) derives from a study of shared clonotypes between healthy human individuals (dated by TCRdb to between 2020 and 2021). For the study in its entirety: Three men and two women, aged 18 to 49 years, made up the cohort. For each donor, three plates each were used for CD4 naive and CD4 memory, two plates were used for CD8 naive, and one plate was used for CD8 memory. Blood TCR repertoires of a handful of healthy adults were deeply sequenced to estimate repertoire size and the extent of clonotype sharing between individuals. Different laboratories and diverse techniques were used to prepare libraries and sequence TCR repertoires, to increase sequencing depth and limit assay-specific biases. Between about 0.8 and 8.9 billion PBMCs per donor were obtained by leukapheresis. The study at large found these results: Pairwise subsampling led to the expectation that sequencing depth would affect the degree of clonotype sharing among donors. Incomplete sequencing was indicated by rarefaction of sorted-subset datasets, despite the large sequencing depth. Sampling was limited to blood, and TCR repertoires in tissue likely differ from TCR repertoires in blood. Roughly 5.2% of naive CD4, 3.5% of naive CD8, about 2.5% of memory CD4, and 0.4% of memory CD8 clonotypes were shared across several donors. Larger estimated clonotype richness was generally found for naive subsets than for memory subsets. Compared with non-shared clonotypes, the clonotypes found in all four sorted-subset donors had higher generation probabilities. The small number of donors limited the genetic and exposure-history diversity represented.

On this clone itself: This receptor's antigen is unknown. No qualities accompany the bases; no much larger clone lies one base away.

V is clipped by 1 base and J by 0 bases, and the sequence between their germline boundaries is 16 bases long. CDR1 and CDR2 are drawn from the germline V gene: MGHDK, SYGVNS. Spanning cysteine to phenylalanine, the CDR3 consists of 18 amino acids. The DNA shown is the 54-base CDR3, in frame from base 1. The donors were healthy, HIV-negative adults who had no recently reported acute infections or vaccinations. Every donor was a Caucasian adult living in Nashville, Tennessee, USA. CD4+ T cells were enriched through magnetic negative selection, after which naive cells were positively selected on CD45RA and the remaining negative fraction served as the memory subset. After blood collection by leukapheresis, PBMCs were isolated using Ficoll-Histopaque density gradient centrifugation and then cryopreserved in the vapor phase of liquid nitrogen. Analytical flow cytometry was used to check the purity and quantity of every magnetically sorted T cell population. Each sorted fraction had its genomic DNA isolated and then quantified by UV absorbance on a Nanodrop 2000c.

Using the deep immunoSEQ assay, TCR CDR3 regions were amplified from genomic DNA by multiplex PCR. Genomic DNA extracted from each cell subset was distributed evenly over all wells of several immunoSEQ 96-well plates, and each plate served as one replicate. For sorted subsets, about 0.2 ug genomic DNA, equal to about 30,000 T cell genomes, was loaded into each replicate PCR. The purified libraries were quantified using a Qubit 3.0 fluorometer, sized with a Bioanalyzer 2100, and then quantified again using the KAPA Library Quantification kit. Every immunoSEQ 96-well plate was sequenced on a separate single-read 150-cycle Illumina NextSeq 550 flow cell. In the source study's methods: The immunoSEQ output contained only junctional sequences without quality scores, so filtering could not match that applied to full-length reads. To assign V/J genes and CDR3, sequences were annotated using PyIR, a Python wrapper for IgBLAST v1.9, with IMGT germline references. Reads were removed for weak V/J assignments (E-value above 1e-6), missing CDR3, stop codons, out-of-frame junctions, or ambiguous translated residues. A V3J clonotype was defined by an identical inferred V gene, J gene, and CDR3 amino acid sequence. Percentage overlap between repertoires was calculated by dividing the number of shared unique clonotypes by the size of the smaller repertoire. Repertoire richness was assessed with RTK rarefaction, the Chao1 estimator, and Recon v2.1 estimates of unobserved clonotypes. Generation probabilities were computed with OLGA for all TCRbeta clonotypes obtained by the gDNA method from several donors. TCRdb took this table from immuneACCESS and kept in-frame rearrangements with V and J called. Such tables lack part of the clones; where checked against another copy, unresolved V genes explain under half of the gap, and the rest is unexplained. V, J and clone size reflect that table, while D and trimming were determined from the DNA. Recorded for this sample are roughly 1.5 million clones; 98% of them occurred a single time. The ten largest clones capture about 0.45% of the sample.

This clonotype was obtained from a man aged 25-40 years in good health. Sequenced sample: naive CD4+ T cells sorted from blood. The cell subset or site label on this specimen signifies: CD45RA+ positively selected. The V gene is TRBV25-1 and the J gene is TRBJ2-4; TRBD1 is a possible D gene, resting on 7 matching bases. The CDR3 is CASSEWGGTVQAKNIQYF. The sequenced DNA: TGTGCCAGCAGTGAATGGGGCGGGACAGTTCAAGCCAAAAACATTCAGTACTTC.